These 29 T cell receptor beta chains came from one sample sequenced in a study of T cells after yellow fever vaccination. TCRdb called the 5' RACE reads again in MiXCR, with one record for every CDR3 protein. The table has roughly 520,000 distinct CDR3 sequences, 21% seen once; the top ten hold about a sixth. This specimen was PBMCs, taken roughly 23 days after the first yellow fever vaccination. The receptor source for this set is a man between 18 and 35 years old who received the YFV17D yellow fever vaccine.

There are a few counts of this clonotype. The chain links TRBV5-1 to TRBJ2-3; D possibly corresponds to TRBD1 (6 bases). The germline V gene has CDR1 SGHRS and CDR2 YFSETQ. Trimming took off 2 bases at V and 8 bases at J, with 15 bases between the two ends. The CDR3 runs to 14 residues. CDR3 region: CASSLQGPGATQYF. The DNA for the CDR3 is TGCGCCAGCAGCTTACAGGGTCCTGGGGCTACGCAGTATTTT.

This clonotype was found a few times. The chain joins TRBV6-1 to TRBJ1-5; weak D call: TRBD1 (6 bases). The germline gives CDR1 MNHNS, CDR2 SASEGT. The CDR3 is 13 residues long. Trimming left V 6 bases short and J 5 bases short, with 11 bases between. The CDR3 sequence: CASSTGRYQPQHF. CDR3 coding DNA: TGTGCCAGCAGCACAGGGAGGTATCAGCCCCAGCATTTT.

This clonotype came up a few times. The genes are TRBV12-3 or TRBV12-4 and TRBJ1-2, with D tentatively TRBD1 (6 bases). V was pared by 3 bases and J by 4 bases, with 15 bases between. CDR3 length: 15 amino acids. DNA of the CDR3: TGTGCCAGCAGTTTTGACAGGAACACTCTCTATGGCTACACCTTC. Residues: CASSFDRNTLYGYTF.

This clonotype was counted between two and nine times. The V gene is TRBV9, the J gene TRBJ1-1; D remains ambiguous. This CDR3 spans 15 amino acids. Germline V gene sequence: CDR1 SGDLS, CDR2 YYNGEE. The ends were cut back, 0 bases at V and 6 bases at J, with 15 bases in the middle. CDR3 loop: CASSVDGNREAEAFF. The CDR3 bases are TGTGCCAGCAGCGTAGACGGTAATAGGGAGGCTGAAGCTTTCTTT.

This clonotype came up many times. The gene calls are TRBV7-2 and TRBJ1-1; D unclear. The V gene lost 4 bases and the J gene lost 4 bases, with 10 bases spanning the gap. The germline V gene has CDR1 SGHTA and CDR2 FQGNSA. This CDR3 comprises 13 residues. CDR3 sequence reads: CASSSHHGTEAFF. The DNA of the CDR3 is TGTGCCAGCAGCTCCCATCACGGCACTGAAGCTTTCTTT.

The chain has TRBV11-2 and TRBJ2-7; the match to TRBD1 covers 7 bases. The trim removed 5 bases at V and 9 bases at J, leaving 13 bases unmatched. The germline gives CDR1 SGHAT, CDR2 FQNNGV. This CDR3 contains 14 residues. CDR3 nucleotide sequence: TGTGCCAGCAGCCTTGGGACAGTAAAGGACGTGCAGTACGTC. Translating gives CASSLGTVKDVQYV.

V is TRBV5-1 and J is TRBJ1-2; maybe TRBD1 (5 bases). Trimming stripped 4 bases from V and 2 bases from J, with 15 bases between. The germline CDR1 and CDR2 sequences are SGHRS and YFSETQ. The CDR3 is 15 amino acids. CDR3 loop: CASSRGRGTNYGYTF. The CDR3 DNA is TGCGCCAGCAGCCGGGGGAGGGGAACGAACTATGGCTACACCTTC.

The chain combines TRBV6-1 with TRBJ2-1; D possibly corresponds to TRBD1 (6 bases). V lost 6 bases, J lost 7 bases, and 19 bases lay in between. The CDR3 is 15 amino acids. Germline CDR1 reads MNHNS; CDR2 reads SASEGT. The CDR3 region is CASRKQGRGFNEQFF. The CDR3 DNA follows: TGTGCCAGCAGGAAACAGGGTAGAGGTTTTAATGAGCAGTTCTTC.

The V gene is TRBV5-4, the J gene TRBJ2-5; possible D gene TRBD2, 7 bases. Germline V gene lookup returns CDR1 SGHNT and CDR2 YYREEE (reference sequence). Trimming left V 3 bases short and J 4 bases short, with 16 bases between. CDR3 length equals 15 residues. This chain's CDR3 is CASSWAGGGGETQYF. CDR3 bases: TGTGCCAGCAGCTGGGCGGGCGGGGGCGGAGAGACCCAGTACTTC.

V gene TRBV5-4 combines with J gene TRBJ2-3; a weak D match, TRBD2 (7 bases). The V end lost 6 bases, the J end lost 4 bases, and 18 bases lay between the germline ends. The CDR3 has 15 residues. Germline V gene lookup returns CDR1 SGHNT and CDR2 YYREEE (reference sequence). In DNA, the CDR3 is TGTGCCAGCATCACGGAACCCGGGGGGCCAGATACGCAGTATTTT. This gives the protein CASITEPGGPDTQYF.

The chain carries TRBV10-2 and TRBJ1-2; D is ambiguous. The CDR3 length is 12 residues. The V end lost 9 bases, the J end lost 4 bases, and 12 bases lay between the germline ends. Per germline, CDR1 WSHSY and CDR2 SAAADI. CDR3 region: CASSPTLYGYTF. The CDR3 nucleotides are TGCGCCAGTAGCCCGACCCTCTATGGCTACACCTTC.

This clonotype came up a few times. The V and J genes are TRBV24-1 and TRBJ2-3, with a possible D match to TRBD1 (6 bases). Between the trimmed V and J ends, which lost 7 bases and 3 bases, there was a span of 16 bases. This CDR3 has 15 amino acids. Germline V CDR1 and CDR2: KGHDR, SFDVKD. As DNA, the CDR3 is TGTGCCACCAGCAACCGGGACAACCCTACAGATACGCAGTATTTT. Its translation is CATSNRDNPTDTQYF.

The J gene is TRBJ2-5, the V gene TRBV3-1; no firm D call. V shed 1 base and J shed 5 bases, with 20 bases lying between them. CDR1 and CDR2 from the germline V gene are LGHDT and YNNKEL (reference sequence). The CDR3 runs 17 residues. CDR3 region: CASSQGGALGIVETQYF. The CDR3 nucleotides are TGTGCCAGCAGCCAAGGTGGAGCCCTAGGTATAGTCGAGACCCAGTACTTC.

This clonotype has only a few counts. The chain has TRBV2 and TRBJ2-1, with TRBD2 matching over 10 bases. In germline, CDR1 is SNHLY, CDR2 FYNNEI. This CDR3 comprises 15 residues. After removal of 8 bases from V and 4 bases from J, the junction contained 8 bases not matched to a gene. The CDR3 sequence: CASGYLAGGYNEQFF. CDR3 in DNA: TGTGCCAGCGGTTATTTAGCGGGGGGATACAATGAGCAGTTCTTC.

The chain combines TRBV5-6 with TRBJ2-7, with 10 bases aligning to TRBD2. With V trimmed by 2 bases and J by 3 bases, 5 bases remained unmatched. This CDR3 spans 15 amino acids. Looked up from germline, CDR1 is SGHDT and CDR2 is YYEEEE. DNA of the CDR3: TGTGCCAGCAGCTTCACGACTAGCGGGCACTACGAGCAGTACTTC. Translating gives CASSFTTSGHYEQYF.

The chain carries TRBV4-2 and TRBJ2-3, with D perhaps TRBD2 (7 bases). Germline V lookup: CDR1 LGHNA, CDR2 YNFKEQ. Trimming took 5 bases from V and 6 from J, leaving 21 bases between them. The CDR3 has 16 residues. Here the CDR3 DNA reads TGTGCCAGCAGCACGGGAACGGGGGGCATATCGGATACGCAGTATTTT. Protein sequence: CASSTGTGGISDTQYF.

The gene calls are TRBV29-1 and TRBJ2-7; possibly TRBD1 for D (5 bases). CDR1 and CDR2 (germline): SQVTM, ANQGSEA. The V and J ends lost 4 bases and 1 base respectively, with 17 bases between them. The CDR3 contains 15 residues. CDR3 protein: CSVVSGTGTSYEQYV. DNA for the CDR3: TGCAGCGTTGTGTCTGGTACAGGAACTTCCTACGAGCAGTACGTC.

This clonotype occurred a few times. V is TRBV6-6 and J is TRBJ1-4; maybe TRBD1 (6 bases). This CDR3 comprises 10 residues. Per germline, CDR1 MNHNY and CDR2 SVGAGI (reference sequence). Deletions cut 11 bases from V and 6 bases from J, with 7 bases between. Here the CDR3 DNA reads TGTGCCGCAGGGGATGAAAAACTGTTTTTT. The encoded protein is CAAGDEKLFF.

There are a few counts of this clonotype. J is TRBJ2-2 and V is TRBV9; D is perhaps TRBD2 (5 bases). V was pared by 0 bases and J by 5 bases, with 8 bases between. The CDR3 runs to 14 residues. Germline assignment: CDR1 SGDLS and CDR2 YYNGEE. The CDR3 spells CASSVDPGTGELFF. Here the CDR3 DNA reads TGTGCCAGCAGCGTAGATCCGGGGACCGGGGAGCTGTTTTTT.

Written as DNA, the CDR3 is TGCAGTGCTAGCCCTCCTAGCGGGGGGCCTTTCTACACAGATACGCAGTATTTT. This translates into CSASPPSGGPFYTDTQYF. This chain uses TRBV20-1 with TRBJ2-3, with 11 bases matching TRBD2. This CDR3 is 18 amino acids long. Germline V CDR1 and CDR2: DFQATT, SNEGSKA (reference sequence). Trimming took 3 bases from V and 2 from J; bases not matched to a gene: 13.

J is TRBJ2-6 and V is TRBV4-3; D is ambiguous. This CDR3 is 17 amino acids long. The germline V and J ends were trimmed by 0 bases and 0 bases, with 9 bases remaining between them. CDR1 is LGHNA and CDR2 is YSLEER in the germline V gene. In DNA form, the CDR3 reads TGCGCCAGCAGCCAAGAAGTCGGTGACTCTGGGGCCAACGTCCTGACTTTC. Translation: CASSQEVGDSGANVLTF.

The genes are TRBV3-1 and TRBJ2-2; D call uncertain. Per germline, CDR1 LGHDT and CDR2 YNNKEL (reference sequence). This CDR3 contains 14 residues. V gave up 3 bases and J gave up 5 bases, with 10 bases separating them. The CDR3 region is CASSHGRGTGELFF. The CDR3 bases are TGTGCCAGCAGCCACGGACGAGGAACCGGGGAGCTGTTTTTT.

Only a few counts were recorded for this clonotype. Here the CDR3 reads CASSLGAGAYEQYV. CDR3 nucleotides: TGTGCCAGCAGCTTAGGGGCAGGGGCCTACGAGCAGTACGTC. The V and J genes are TRBV7-6 and TRBJ2-7, with a weak D call TRBD1 (6 bases). V was clipped by 1 base and J by 2 bases, with 9 bases between them. Germline V CDR1 and CDR2: SGHVS, FNYEAQ. CDR3 length equals 14 residues.

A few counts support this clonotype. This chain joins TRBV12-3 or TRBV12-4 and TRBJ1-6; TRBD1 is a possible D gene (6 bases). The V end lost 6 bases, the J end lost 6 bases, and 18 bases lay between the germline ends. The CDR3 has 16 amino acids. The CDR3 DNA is TGTGCCAGCAGACGATCCAGGGGTTCCCTTAATTCACCCCTCCACTTT. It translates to CASRRSRGSLNSPLHF.

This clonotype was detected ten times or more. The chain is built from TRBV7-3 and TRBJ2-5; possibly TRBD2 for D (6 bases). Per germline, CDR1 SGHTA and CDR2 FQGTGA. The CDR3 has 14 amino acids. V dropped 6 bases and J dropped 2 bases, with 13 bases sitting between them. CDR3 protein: CASSPGGDQETQYF. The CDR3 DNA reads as TGTGCCAGCAGTCCCGGAGGGGATCAAGAGACCCAGTACTTC.

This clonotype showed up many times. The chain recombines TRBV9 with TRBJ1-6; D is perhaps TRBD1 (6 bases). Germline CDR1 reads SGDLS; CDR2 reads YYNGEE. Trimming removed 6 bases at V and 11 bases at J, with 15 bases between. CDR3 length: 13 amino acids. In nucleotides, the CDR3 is TGTGCCAGCACTATTACAGGGTCTACACCCCTCCACTTT. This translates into CASTITGSTPLHF.

This CDR3 reads CASRRGLDEQYF. DNA for the CDR3: TGTGCCAGCAGGCGGGGGTTAGATGAGCAGTACTTC. This chain joins TRBV27 and TRBJ2-7, with TRBD2 identical over 7 bases. Trimming took 6 bases from V and 7 from J; bases not matched to a gene: 6. Germline-derived CDR1 and CDR2 are MNHEY and SMNVEV (reference sequence). The CDR3 is 12 amino acids.

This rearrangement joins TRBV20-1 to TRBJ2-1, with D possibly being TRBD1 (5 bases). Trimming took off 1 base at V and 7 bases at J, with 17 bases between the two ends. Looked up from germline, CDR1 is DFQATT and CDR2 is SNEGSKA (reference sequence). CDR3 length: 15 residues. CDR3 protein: CSARVGALNGNEQFF. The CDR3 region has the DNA TGCAGTGCTAGAGTTGGGGCCCTTAATGGGAATGAGCAGTTCTTC.

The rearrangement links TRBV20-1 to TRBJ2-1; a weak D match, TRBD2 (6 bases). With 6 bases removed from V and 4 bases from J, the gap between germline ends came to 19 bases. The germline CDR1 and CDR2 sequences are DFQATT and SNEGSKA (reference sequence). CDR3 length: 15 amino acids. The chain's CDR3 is CSAGGVAGQYNEQFF. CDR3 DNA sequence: TGCAGTGCGGGGGGAGTGGCGGGGCAATACAATGAGCAGTTCTTC.